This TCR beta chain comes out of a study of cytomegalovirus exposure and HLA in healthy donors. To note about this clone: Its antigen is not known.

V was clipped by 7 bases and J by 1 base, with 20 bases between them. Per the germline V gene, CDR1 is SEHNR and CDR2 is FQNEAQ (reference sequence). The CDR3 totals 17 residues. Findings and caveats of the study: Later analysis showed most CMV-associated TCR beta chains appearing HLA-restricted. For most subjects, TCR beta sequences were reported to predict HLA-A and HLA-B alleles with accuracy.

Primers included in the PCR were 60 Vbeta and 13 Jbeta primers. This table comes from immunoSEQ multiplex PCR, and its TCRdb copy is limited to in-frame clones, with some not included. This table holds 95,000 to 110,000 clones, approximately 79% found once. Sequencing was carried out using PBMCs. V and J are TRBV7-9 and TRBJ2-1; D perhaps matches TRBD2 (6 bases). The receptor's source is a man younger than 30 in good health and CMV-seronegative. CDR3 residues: CASIPPGTQLSYNEQFF. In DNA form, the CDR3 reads TGTGCCAGCATTCCCCCCGGGACTCAATTATCCTACAATGAGCAGTTCTTC.